These 3 T cell receptor beta chains share one sample of origin, sequenced in a study of cytomegalovirus exposure and HLA in healthy donors. This table comes from immunoSEQ multiplex PCR, and its TCRdb copy is limited to in-frame clones, with some not included. Here the sample spans approximately 82,000 clones, 85% to 95% being singletons. Sequenced material: PBMCs. The origin of the receptors is a woman aged 18-29 years in good health and CMV-seronegative.

This chain uses TRBV9 with TRBJ1-4; 11 bases align to TRBD1. The CDR3 sequence is 15 residues long. Germline V gene data show CDR1 as SGDLS and CDR2 as YYNGEE. The V segment lost 0 bases and the J segment 8 bases; nucleotides outside the gene matches: 3. The CDR3 nucleotides are TGTGCCAGCAGCGTAGCTGGGACAGGGGGAGAAAAACTGTTTTTT. Translation: CASSVAGTGGEKLFF.

The genes are TRBV6-1 and TRBJ1-2; 8 nucleotides align to TRBD1. This CDR3 region has 14 residues. The V gene's germline CDR1 is MNHNS and CDR2 SASEGT. The junction had 13 bases not matched to a gene; V was cut back by 10 bases and J by 6 bases. The CDR3 region has the DNA TGTGCCACACCCCGCCCCGGGACAGGAAATGGCTACACCTTC. Translation: CATPRPGTGNGYTF.

V and J are TRBV15 and TRBJ1-4, with D perhaps matching TRBD1 (5 bases). V was pared by 0 bases and J by 0 bases, with 8 bases between. The germline gives CDR1 LNHNV, CDR2 YYDKDF (reference sequence). This CDR3 has 16 amino acids. The CDR3 nucleotides are TGTGCCACCAGCAGAGAGGGGGGGGCAACTAATGAAAAACTGTTTTTT. This gives the protein CATSREGGATNEKLFF.